This T cell receptor (beta chain) appears in the sequencing data of a study of siplizumab effects on memory and regulatory T cells. Study conclusions and caveats: Naive T cells, seemingly more diverse than memory cells, seemed major alloresponse contributors. The mean Treg-derived percentage of mappable alloreactive CD4+ clones was about 70% with siplizumab compared with about 28% in controls.

The CDR3 covers 14 residues. Germline trimming cut 6 bases from V and 2 bases from J; bases unmatched to any gene: 5. CDR1 is MNHEY, CDR2 SMNVEV, per germline (reference sequence). Libraries were prepared by immunoSEQ multiplex PCR; TCRdb keeps only in-frame clonotypes and omits some of them. The data hold about 52,000 clones, with 95% to 97% observed a single time. Remarks on this clone: The target antigen is unknown.

The study took three donor pairs, and their unstimulated naive, memory, effector memory and TEMRA subsets were sequenced. The sequence was obtained from a human donor in good health. The sequenced sample was naive CD4+ T cells sorted from blood. V usage is TRBV27 and J usage is TRBJ1-1, with TRBD1 matching over 8 bases. The CDR3 nucleotides are TGTGCCAGCAGCCTCAGGGGGCTAAACACTGAAGCTTTCTTT. It encodes CASSLRGLNTEAFF.